Presented here are 30 T cell receptor beta chains from one specimen sequenced in a study of read filtering for tumor transcriptome and immune sequencing. This library used approximately 370 ng RNA and molecular barcoded adaptors spanning alpha/delta and beta/gamma chains. TCRdb used MiXCR to reprocess the reads, holding one entry per CDR3 protein. The sample holds over 55,000 distinct CDR3 sequences; approximately 14% are singletons and the top ten take about 42%. The sample was a population of CD138-negative cells sorted from bone marrow. The source is a donor aged 40 or older with multiple myeloma.

This clonotype has a count of ten or more. The chain recombines TRBV29-1 with TRBJ1-1, with D unresolved. The CDR3 is 10 residues long. In germline, CDR1 is SQVTM, CDR2 ANQGSEA. V lost 4 bases, J lost 3 bases, and 3 bases lay in between. CDR3 residues: CSVADTEAFF. The CDR3 DNA follows: TGCAGCGTTGCTGACACTGAAGCTTTCTTT.

As regards this clonotype: It may be a read error: a sequence one base away is much more abundant. The rearrangement joins TRBV7-9 to TRBJ2-7, with 9 nucleotides matching TRBD1. The V segment lost 5 bases and the J segment 9 bases; nucleotides outside the gene matches: 14. CDR3 length: 15 amino acids. Germline V gives CDR1 SEHNR, CDR2 FQNEAQ (reference sequence). The CDR3: CASSPLDRGYGGQYF. Written as DNA, the CDR3 is TGTGCCAGCAGCCCCCTGGACAGGGGCTATGGGGGGCAGTACTTC.

Turning to this clonotype: The junction differs from germline at one of its ends, possibly a read error. The gene calls are TRBV27 and TRBJ1-1; D possibly corresponds to TRBD1 (5 bases). Looked up from germline, CDR1 is MNHEY and CDR2 is SMNVEV (reference sequence). This CDR3 contains 16 residues. The CDR3 protein is CASSLSVRVLGTEAFF. The CDR3 DNA reads as TGCGCCAGCAGTTTATCAGTCAGGGTGTTGGGCACTGAAGCTTTCTTT.

This clonotype was seen only once. A single base separates this from a much larger clone, so it may be a read error. The chain links TRBV12-3 or TRBV12-4 to TRBJ1-1; D unclear. This CDR3 contains 13 residues. V was clipped by 11 bases and J by 7 bases, with 20 bases between them. The CDR3, as DNA: TGTGCCTTCTCCTCCGGGAGGACCATTGAAGCTTTCTTT. It encodes CAFSSGRTIEAFF.

This clonotype has more than one count but fewer than ten. At one end the junction does not follow the germline gene, possibly because of a read error. CDR3 protein: CASTLDRNTGELFF. Written as DNA, the CDR3 is TGTGCCAGCACTTTAGACAGAAACACCGGGGAGCTGTTTTTT. This chain uses TRBV28 with TRBJ2-2; TRBD1 is a possible D gene (5 bases). Per germline, CDR1 MDHEN and CDR2 SYDVKM. This CDR3 has 14 residues.

This clonotype was counted many times. In DNA form, the CDR3 reads TGTGCCAGCAGCGTAGCCCTTGCAACTAATGAAAAACTGTTTTTT. Its protein product is CASSVALATNEKLFF. The chain joins TRBV9 to TRBJ1-4; D gene uncertain. Germline V gene data show CDR1 as SGDLS and CDR2 as YYNGEE. V lost 0 bases and J 0 bases, leaving 6 bases between the germline ends. The CDR3 consists of 15 residues. Looking up the rest from reference TRBV9 and TRBJ1-4 gives the full variable domain: DSGVTQTPKHLITATGQRVTLRCSPRSGDLSVYWYQQSLDQGLQFLIQYYNGEERAKGNILERFSAQQFPDLHSELNLSSLELGDSALYFCASSVALATNEKLFFGSGTQLSVL.

This clonotype turned up a few times. The V gene is TRBV5-6, the J gene TRBJ2-3, with D possibly being TRBD1 or TRBD2 (5 bases each). CDR1 is SGHDT and CDR2 is YYEEEE in the germline V gene. The V end was cut by 2 bases, the J end by 0 bases, with 13 bases between. The CDR3 length is 16 residues. The DNA for the CDR3 is TGTGCCAGCAGCTTTTTTAGGGGAGCTAGCACAGATACGCAGTATTTT. The encoded protein is CASSFFRGASTDTQYF.

This clonotype appeared a few times. The rearrangement links TRBV3-1 to TRBJ2-1; TRBD2 agrees at 13 bases. Germline V gene data show CDR1 as LGHDT and CDR2 as YNNKEL (reference sequence). The trim removed 0 bases at V and 0 bases at J, leaving 8 bases unmatched. The CDR3 sequence is 20 residues long. CDR3 bases: TGTGCCAGCAGCCAAGAGGGGACAGGACTAGCGGGAGCCTCCTACAATGAGCAGTTCTTC. Its protein is CASSQEGTGLAGASYNEQFF.

This clonotype appeared many times. V and J are TRBV2 and TRBJ2-1; D may be TRBD2 (6 bases). Germline V gives CDR1 SNHLY, CDR2 FYNNEI. The CDR3 is 13 residues long. Trimming left V 4 bases short and J 5 bases short, with 9 bases between. CDR3 coding DNA: TGTGCCAGCAGTGGGGACTGGAACAATGAGCAGTTCTTC. It yields the protein CASSGDWNNEQFF.

This clonotype was recorded only once. Since a far larger clone is one base different, this is likely a read error. The chain links TRBV7-9 to TRBJ2-1, with 9 bases aligning to TRBD2. V shed 2 bases and J 8 bases; nucleotides not matched to a gene: 7. Germline CDR1 SEHNR, CDR2 FQNEAQ (reference sequence). There are 15 residues in the CDR3. CDR3: CASSLNLAGIDEQFF. The CDR3 DNA reads TGTGCCAGCAGCTTAAACCTAGCGGGAATCGATGAGCAGTTCTTC.

This clonotype was counted many times. This rearrangement joins TRBV4-2 to TRBJ2-3; perhaps TRBD2 as D (6 bases). Germline CDR1 LGHNA, CDR2 YNFKEQ. The CDR3 spans 16 residues. With 4 bases removed from V and 0 bases from J, the gap between germline ends came to 14 bases. The chain's CDR3 is CASSLGGGTSTDTQYF. The CDR3, as DNA: TGTGCCAGCAGCCTTGGGGGAGGTACTAGCACAGATACGCAGTATTTT.

This clonotype has at least ten counts. The rearrangement joins TRBV6-1 to TRBJ2-1; 7 bases are shared with TRBD2. Germline V gene lookup returns CDR1 MNHNS and CDR2 SASEGT. The junction had 13 bases not matched to a gene; V was cut back by 5 bases and J by 9 bases. CDR3 length: 15 residues. The CDR3 sequence is CASSFSGRVSGEQFF. The CDR3 region has the DNA TGTGCCAGCAGTTTCAGTGGGAGGGTTTCCGGTGAGCAGTTCTTC.

Concerning this clonotype itself: This may be a read error: a much more frequent sequence differs by one nucleotide. The rearrangement joins TRBV29-1 to TRBJ1-1; D gene uncertain. Germline V gene data show CDR1 as SQVTM and CDR2 as ANQGSEA. Trimming took 4 bases from V and 0 from J, leaving 6 bases between them. This CDR3 is built from 12 residues. CDR3 nucleotides: TGCAGCGTTGGACACCTGAACACTGAAGCTTTCTTT. Its protein is CSVGHLNTEAFF.

This chain joins TRBV21-1 and TRBJ1-1; TRBD1, as called in the table, went unchecked against the DNA. TRBV21-1 is given as a pseudogene. This CDR3 has 16 amino acids. The CDR3 nucleotides read TGTGCCAGCAGCAAAGCAAGACAGGGTCGTAACACTGAAGCTTTCTTT. Translated, it gives CASSKARQGRNTEAFF.

By frequency in the sample, this clonotype is medium-sized. This chain connects TRBV7-2 to TRBJ2-1; D ambiguous. The CDR3 spans 13 residues. The germline V and J ends were trimmed by 1 base and 7 bases, with 8 bases remaining between them. CDR1 and CDR2 from the germline V gene are SGHTA and FQGNSA. The CDR3 DNA follows: TGTGCCAGCAGCTTAGTAGGGCAGAATGAGCAGTTCTTC. This codes for CASSLVGQNEQFF.

This clonotype was counted at least ten times. This chain links TRBV27 with TRBJ2-2, with D maybe TRBD2 (5 bases). The CDR3 is made up of 15 amino acids. Trimming shortened V by 5 bases and J by 3 bases, and 13 bases separated the two germline ends. Germline V gives CDR1 MNHEY, CDR2 SMNVEV (reference sequence). CDR3 loop: CASSPAGSHTGELFF. CDR3 sequence (DNA): TGTGCCAGCAGTCCCGCGGGCTCCCACACCGGGGAGCTGTTTTTT.

This clonotype was recorded many times. V usage is TRBV28 and J usage is TRBJ1-5, with D possibly being TRBD1 (5 bases). This CDR3 spans 15 amino acids. V was clipped by 4 bases and J by 1 base, with 11 bases between them. Germline V gives CDR1 MDHEN, CDR2 SYDVKM. This chain's CDR3 is CASSSFGDSNQPQHF. CDR3 bases: TGTGCCAGCAGTTCCTTTGGGGACAGCAATCAGCCCCAGCATTTT.

The rearrangement uses TRBV20-1 and TRBJ2-1; D not certain. The CDR3 consists of 11 residues. V dropped 5 bases and J dropped 10 bases, with 12 bases sitting between them. Germline CDR1 DFQATT, CDR2 SNEGSKA (reference sequence). CDR3 sequence (DNA): TGCAGTGCTCCCGGGTCTTGGGAGCAGTTCTTC. This encodes CSAPGSWEQFF.

V usage is TRBV29-1 and J usage is TRBJ2-3; no definite D call. CDR1 is SQVTM, CDR2 ANQGSEA, per germline. With 2 bases removed from V and 3 bases from J, the gap between germline ends came to 3 bases. This CDR3 has 11 amino acids. CDR3 protein: CSVEPTDTQYF. The CDR3, as DNA: TGCAGCGTTGAACCTACAGATACGCAGTATTTT.

This clonotype was seen repeatedly, ten times or more. The rearrangement uses TRBV6-6 and TRBJ2-7; a possible D gene is TRBD2 (6 bases). Germline-derived CDR1 and CDR2 are MNHNY and SVGAGI (reference sequence). This CDR3 is built from 12 residues. Trimming shortened V by 8 bases and J by 1 base, and 9 bases separated the two germline ends. The CDR3 loop is CASGRGSYEQYF. The CDR3 bases are TGTGCCAGCGGTCGGGGGTCCTACGAGCAGTACTTC.

This clonotype was seen only a few times. The chain links TRBV5-1 to TRBJ2-7, with 9 bases matching TRBD1. Germline trimming cut 4 bases from V and 4 bases from J; bases unmatched to any gene: 6. Germline V gives CDR1 SGHRS, CDR2 YFSETQ. CDR3 length: 14 amino acids. The CDR3 region has the DNA TGCGCCAGCAGCCAGGACAGGGGAGGGTACGAGCAGTACTTC. Translated: CASSQDRGGYEQYF.

This clonotype has a handful of counts. This may stem from a read error, because a much larger clone lies one nucleotide away. The gene calls are TRBV20-1 and TRBJ1-5; TRBD1 is a possible D gene (5 bases). The last part of the DNA fits TRBJ2-3 better; the J call may be wrong. The CDR3 extends over 16 amino acids. Germline V lookup: CDR1 DFQATT, CDR2 SNEGSKA (reference sequence). The CDR3 sequence is CSARDVGLTVNQPQYF. In DNA form, the CDR3 reads TGCAGTGCTAGAGACGTCGGTCTGACAGTTAATCAGCCCCAGTATTTT.

This clonotype was counted once. This could be a read error, since a much larger clone is one nucleotide away. The gene calls are TRBV7-6 and TRBJ2-7; 10 bases are a match to TRBD1. From germline, CDR1 is SGHVS and CDR2 FNYEAQ. CDR3 length: 15 residues. The DNA of the CDR3 is TGTGCCAGCGGCTTAGGGGGACAGGGGAGGTACGAGCAGTACTTC. It specifies CASGLGGQGRYEQYF.

This clonotype was detected many times. V gene TRBV7-9 combines with J gene TRBJ2-1; 11 nucleotides agree with TRBD2. The germline V gene has CDR1 SEHNR and CDR2 FQNEAQ (reference sequence). The CDR3 loop spans 17 amino acids. The ends lost 3 bases at V and 6 bases at J; junction bases unmatched: 10. CDR3 loop: CASSLGTTSGKFNEQFF. The CDR3 DNA reads as TGTGCCAGCAGCTTGGGGACGACTAGCGGGAAGTTCAATGAGCAGTTCTTC.

This clonotype has only a few counts. A clone one base away is much larger, so this may be a read error. The chain recombines TRBV12-3 or TRBV12-4 with TRBJ1-1, with TRBD1 identical over 7 bases. Losses at the gene ends were 7 bases for V and 7 bases for J; bases not matched to a gene: 18. This CDR3 is built from 16 residues. The CDR3 coding sequence is TGTGCCAGCACCTCGCGGATAGGGGGCGGGTATGGTGAAGCTTTCTTT. The encoded protein is CASTSRIGGGYGEAFF.

This clonotype was detected many times. J is TRBJ2-1 and V is TRBV27, with a weak D call TRBD1 (5 bases). Germline values: CDR1 MNHEY, CDR2 SMNVEV (reference sequence). The CDR3 covers 17 residues. Trimming left V 5 bases short and J 5 bases short, with 22 bases between. The CDR3 coding sequence is TGTGCCAGCAGTCCTACAAACAGGTTTTTGGGTAACAATGAGCAGTTCTTC. Its protein is CASSPTNRFLGNNEQFF.

This clonotype was counted at least ten times. The gene calls are TRBV7-8 and TRBJ1-1; D remains ambiguous. The CDR3 runs 13 residues. Looked up from germline, CDR1 is SGHVS and CDR2 is FQNEAQ. V lost 5 bases and J 2 bases, leaving 9 bases between the germline ends. The CDR3, as DNA: TGTGCCAGCAGCCCCGGATTTAACACTGAAGCTTTCTTT. As protein: CASSPGFNTEAFF.

The chain uses TRBV6-1 and TRBJ2-2; D remains unclear. This CDR3 has 14 residues. Germline V lookup: CDR1 MNHNS, CDR2 SASEGT. V was shortened by 2 bases and J by 3 bases, with 7 bases between the two germline ends. CDR3 in amino acids: CASSEQRDTGELFF. The CDR3 DNA is TGTGCCAGCAGTGAACAACGTGACACCGGGGAGCTGTTTTTT.

The gene calls are TRBV29-1 and TRBJ2-1; TRBD1 aligns across 9 bases. The CDR3 is made up of 21 amino acids. Unmatched junction bases numbered 34, after V lost 7 bases and J lost 9 bases. CDR1 is SQVTM and CDR2 is ANQGSEA in the germline V gene. The CDR3 bases are TGCAGCGGCGAGGTGCTGCTGGCGGGACAGGGAGGACTCGAGAGCCACAGTGAGCAGTTCTTC. Encoded protein: CSGEVLLAGQGGLESHSEQFF.

This clonotype has at least ten counts. This chain uses TRBV20-1 with TRBJ2-7; possibly TRBD2 for D (5 bases). With 4 bases removed from V and 6 bases from J, the gap between germline ends came to 19 bases. The germline gives CDR1 DFQATT, CDR2 SNEGSKA (reference sequence). CDR3 length equals 14 residues. The DNA for the CDR3 is TGCAGTGCTACCCCTGGTGGGAGCAGAGGCGAGCAGTACTTC. Its protein is CSATPGGSRGEQYF.